This T cell receptor beta chain is drawn from a study of blood T cell repertoires in COVID-19. CDR1 and CDR2 (germline): SQVTM, ANQGSEA. V lost 4 bases and J lost 0; bases outside the gene matches: 10. The CDR3 is 17 amino acids. The method was immunoSEQ multiplex PCR; TCRdb's version includes in-frame clones alone and lacks a portion of them. The repertoire has around 80,000 clones, over 75% of them found once; the top ten carry roughly 12%. The TCR was taken from an elderly man with acute or convalescent COVID-19. The material sequenced was peripheral blood. This chain links TRBV29-1 with TRBJ2-1, with 9 bases matching TRBD2. Here the CDR3 reads CSVGVAGALSSYNEQFF. The CDR3 bases are TGCAGCGTTGGGGTAGCGGGGGCCCTCAGCTCCTACAATGAGCAGTTCTTC.